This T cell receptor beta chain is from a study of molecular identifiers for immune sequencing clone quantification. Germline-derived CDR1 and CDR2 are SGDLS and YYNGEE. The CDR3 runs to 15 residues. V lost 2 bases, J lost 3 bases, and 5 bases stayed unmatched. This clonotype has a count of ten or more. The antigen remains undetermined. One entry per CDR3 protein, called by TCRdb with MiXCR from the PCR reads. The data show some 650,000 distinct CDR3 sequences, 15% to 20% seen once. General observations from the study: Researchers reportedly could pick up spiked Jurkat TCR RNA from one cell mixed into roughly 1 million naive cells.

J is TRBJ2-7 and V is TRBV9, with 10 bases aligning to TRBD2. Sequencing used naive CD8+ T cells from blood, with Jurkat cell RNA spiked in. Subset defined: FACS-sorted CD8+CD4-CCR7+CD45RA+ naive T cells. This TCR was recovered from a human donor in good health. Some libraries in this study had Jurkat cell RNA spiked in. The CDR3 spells CASSVSSGSFYEQYF. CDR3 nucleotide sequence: TGTGCCAGCAGCGTGTCTAGCGGGAGTTTCTACGAGCAGTACTTC.